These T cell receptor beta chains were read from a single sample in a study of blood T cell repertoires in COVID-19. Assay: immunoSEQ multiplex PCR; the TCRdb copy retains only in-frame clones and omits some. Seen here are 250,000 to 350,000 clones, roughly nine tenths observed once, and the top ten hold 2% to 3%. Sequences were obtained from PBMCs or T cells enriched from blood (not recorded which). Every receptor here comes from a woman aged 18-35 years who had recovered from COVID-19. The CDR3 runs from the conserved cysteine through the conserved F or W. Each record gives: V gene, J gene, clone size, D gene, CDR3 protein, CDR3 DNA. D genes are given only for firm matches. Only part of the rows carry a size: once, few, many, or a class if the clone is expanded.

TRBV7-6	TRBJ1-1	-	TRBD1	CASSLGQGGDTEAFF	TGTGCCAGCAGCTTGGGACAGGGAGGGGACACTGAAGCTTTCTTT
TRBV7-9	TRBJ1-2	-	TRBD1	CASSPSSRDRANYGYTF	TGTGCCAGCAGCCCCTCGTCCCGGGACAGGGCTAACTATGGCTACACCTTC
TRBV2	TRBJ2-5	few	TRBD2	CASRGPKTSGGSGAQYF	TGTGCCAGCAGGGGCCCAAAGACTAGCGGGGGGTCTGGGGCCCAGTACTTC
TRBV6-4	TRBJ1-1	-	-	CASRRTQGYTEAFF	TGTGCCAGCAGGCGCACACAGGGTTATACTGAAGCTTTCTTT
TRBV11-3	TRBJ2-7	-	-	CASSFGAGEVSGEQYF	TGTGCCAGCAGCTTCGGGGCAGGGGAAGTATCGGGTGAGCAGTACTTC
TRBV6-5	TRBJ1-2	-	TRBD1	CASSYSKQGNLTF	TGTGCCAGCAGTTACTCGAAACAGGGGAACCTCACCTTC
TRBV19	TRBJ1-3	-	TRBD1	CASTPGQGGNTIYF	TGTGCCAGTACCCCGGGACAGGGGGGAAACACCATATATTTT
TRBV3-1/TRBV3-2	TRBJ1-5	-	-	CASSQDLGNQPQHF	TGTGCCAGCAGCCAAGATCTCGGCAATCAGCCCCAGCATTTT
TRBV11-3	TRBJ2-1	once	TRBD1	CASSYLLGTGMHEQFF	TGTGCCAGCAGCTACCTCTTAGGGACAGGGATGCATGAGCAGTTCTTC
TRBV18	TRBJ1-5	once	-	CASSPDRLTQPQHF	TGTGCCAGCTCTCCTGACAGGTTAACTCAGCCCCAGCATTTT
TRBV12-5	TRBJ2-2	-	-	CASGLVLGGELFF	TGTGCTAGTGGTTTGGTACTTGGCGGGGAGCTGTTTTTT
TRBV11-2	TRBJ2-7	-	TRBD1	CASSFPGTGPEQYF	TGTGCCAGCAGCTTCCCCGGGACAGGGCCCGAGCAGTACTTC
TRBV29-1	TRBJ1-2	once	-	CSVEDPQARYGYTF	TGCAGCGTTGAAGATCCGCAGGCCCGCTATGGCTACACCTTC
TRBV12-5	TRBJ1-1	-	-	CASGSQGFPNTEAFF	TGTGCTAGTGGAAGCCAGGGGTTCCCGAACACTGAAGCTTTCTTT
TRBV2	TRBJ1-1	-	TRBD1	CASSLTGEGAFF	TGTGCCAGCAGTTTAACAGGGGAAGGAGCTTTCTTT
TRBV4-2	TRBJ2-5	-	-	CASSQDFRALQETQYF	TGTGCCAGCAGCCAAGATTTCCGAGCACTACAAGAGACCCAGTACTTC
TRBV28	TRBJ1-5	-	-	CASSLWGGGNQPQHF	TGTGCCAGCAGTTTATGGGGAGGTGGCAATCAGCCCCAGCATTTT
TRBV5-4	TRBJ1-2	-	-	CASSDGQLLGSYGYTF	TGTGCCAGCAGCGACGGACAACTCCTCGGATCCTATGGCTACACCTTC
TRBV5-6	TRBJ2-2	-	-	CASSLIRGTGELFF	TGTGCCAGCAGCTTGATCCGGGGGACCGGGGAGCTGTTTTTT
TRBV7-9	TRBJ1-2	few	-	CASSLQGPGYTF	TGTGCCAGCAGCTTACAGGGGCCTGGCTACACCTTC
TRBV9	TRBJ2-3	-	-	CASSEMGASSTDTQYF	TGTGCCAGCAGCGAGATGGGGGCATCTAGCACAGATACGCAGTATTTT
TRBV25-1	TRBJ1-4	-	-	CASSEWRGSGTNEKLFF	TGTGCCAGCAGTGAATGGAGGGGCTCGGGAACTAATGAAAAACTGTTTTTT
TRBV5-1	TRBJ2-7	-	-	CASSLQGRRYEQYF	TGCGCCAGCAGCTTACAGGGTAGGAGGTACGAGCAGTACTTC
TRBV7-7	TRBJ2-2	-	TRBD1	CASSLQGAGELFF	TGTGCTAGCAGCTTACAGGGGGCCGGGGAGCTGTTTTTT